Following are 10 T cell receptor beta chains from one sample sequenced in a study of Graves' ophthalmopathy and Graves' hyperthyroidism. The sequenced template was RNA, covering the TCR beta CDR3 region. HTBI-primed first-round RT-PCR preceded second-round multiplex PCR. TCRdb independently ran MiXCR on the multiplex PCR reads; one entry per CDR3 protein. Of about 500,000 distinct CDR3 sequences in the sample, about an eighth were seen once. The sequenced sample consisted of blood. Receptors were obtained from a woman in her twenties or thirties with Graves' ophthalmopathy.

The table lists this clonotype with a few counts. This chain uses TRBV4-1 with TRBJ2-7, with D possibly being TRBD2 (5 bases). Germline V gene sequence: CDR1 MGHRA, CDR2 YSYEKL. The V gene lost 0 bases and the J gene lost 0 bases, with 12 bases spanning the gap. This CDR3 contains 16 residues. The CDR3, as DNA: TGCGCCAGCAGCCAAGATGGTCGTGGGAGCTCCTACGAGCAGTACTTC. Encoded protein: CASSQDGRGSSYEQYF.

The genes are TRBV30 and TRBJ2-7, with 8 bases lining up with TRBD2. The CDR3 length is 13 residues. The V gene's germline CDR1 is GTSNPN and CDR2 SVGIG (reference sequence). Trimming cost V 2 bases and J 6 bases; bases outside gene matches: 6. This CDR3 is CAWSSGTRCEQYF. CDR3 coding DNA: TGTGCCTGGAGTTCCGGGACTAGGTGCGAGCAGTACTTC.

This clonotype was counted many times. The chain uses TRBV6-1 and TRBJ1-1; the D gene is possibly TRBD1 (6 bases). CDR1 and CDR2 from the germline V gene are MNHNS and SASEGT. Trimming cost V 0 bases and J 1 base, with 9 bases left between them. The CDR3 runs 15 residues. Here the CDR3 DNA reads TGTGCCAGCAGTGAAGCGGGGGCTAGGAACACTGAAGCTTTCTTT. Protein sequence: CASSEAGARNTEAFF.

The V and J genes are TRBV9 and TRBJ1-2; no firm D call. This CDR3 is built from 15 residues. Germline CDR1 SGDLS, CDR2 YYNGEE. The V end was cut by 1 base, the J end by 2 bases, with 12 bases between. The CDR3 DNA follows: TGTGCCAGCAGCGTAAAGCATTCGCTCAACTATGGCTACACCTTC. The encoded protein is CASSVKHSLNYGYTF.

This clonotype occurred many times. This rearrangement joins TRBV5-1 to TRBJ2-7; tentative D call: TRBD1 (5 bases). Germline CDR1 and CDR2: SGHRS and YFSETQ. V dropped 6 bases and J dropped 3 bases, with 16 bases sitting between them. The CDR3 consists of 14 residues. The CDR3 bases are TGCGCCAGCATGGACCCCGACAGTAACTACGAGCAGTACTTC. Amino acids: CASMDPDSNYEQYF.

Ten or more counts support this clonotype. The rearrangement uses TRBV24-1 and TRBJ2-2; possibly TRBD2 for D (6 bases). The germline V gene encodes CDR1 KGHDR and CDR2 SFDVKD. CDR3 length: 14 amino acids. Trimming stripped 12 bases from V and 1 base from J, with 14 bases between. The CDR3 DNA reads as TGTGCCTCAGGTGGAGGGGAGAACACCGGGGAGCTGTTTTTT. Translation gives CASGGGENTGELFF.

This clonotype occurred many times. The V gene is TRBV28, the J gene TRBJ1-5, with D perhaps TRBD1 (5 bases). Germline CDR1 reads MDHEN; CDR2 reads SYDVKM. V lost 2 bases, J lost 3 bases, and 20 bases lay in between. CDR3 size: 18 residues. CDR3 nucleotides: TGTGCCAGCAGTTTAGGGGGACTTGTTGGAGGGATCAATCAGCCCCAGCATTTT. Amino acids: CASSLGGLVGGINQPQHF.

V gene TRBV5-1 combines with J gene TRBJ2-7; 8 bases map to TRBD1. CDR1 and CDR2 from the germline V gene are SGHRS and YFSETQ. Trimming at V came to 3 bases and at J to 5 bases, leaving 10 bases not matched to a gene. The CDR3 consists of 15 residues. In DNA, the CDR3 is TGCGCCAGCAGCTCCCGGACAGGGCAGCCCGACGAGCAGTACTTC. Translating it yields CASSSRTGQPDEQYF.

The sample holds a few counts of this clonotype. The junction does not match germline at one end; this may be a read error. The CDR3 sequence: CASSFGARYTEACF. CDR3 in DNA: TGTGCCAGCAGTTTCGGGGCCAGGTACACTGAAGCTTGCTTT. The chain has TRBV12-3 or TRBV12-4 and TRBJ1-1; maybe TRBD1 (5 bases). The CDR3 loop spans 14 amino acids.

This clonotype was recorded many times. The chain links TRBV6-1 to TRBJ1-6; D is uncertain. Looked up from germline, CDR1 is MNHNS and CDR2 is SASEGT. V was cut by 1 base and J by 8 bases, with 3 bases left in between. This CDR3 is 12 amino acids long. The CDR3 nucleotides read TGTGCCAGCAGTGAAGGGTATTCACCCCTCCACTTT. Residues: CASSEGYSPLHF.